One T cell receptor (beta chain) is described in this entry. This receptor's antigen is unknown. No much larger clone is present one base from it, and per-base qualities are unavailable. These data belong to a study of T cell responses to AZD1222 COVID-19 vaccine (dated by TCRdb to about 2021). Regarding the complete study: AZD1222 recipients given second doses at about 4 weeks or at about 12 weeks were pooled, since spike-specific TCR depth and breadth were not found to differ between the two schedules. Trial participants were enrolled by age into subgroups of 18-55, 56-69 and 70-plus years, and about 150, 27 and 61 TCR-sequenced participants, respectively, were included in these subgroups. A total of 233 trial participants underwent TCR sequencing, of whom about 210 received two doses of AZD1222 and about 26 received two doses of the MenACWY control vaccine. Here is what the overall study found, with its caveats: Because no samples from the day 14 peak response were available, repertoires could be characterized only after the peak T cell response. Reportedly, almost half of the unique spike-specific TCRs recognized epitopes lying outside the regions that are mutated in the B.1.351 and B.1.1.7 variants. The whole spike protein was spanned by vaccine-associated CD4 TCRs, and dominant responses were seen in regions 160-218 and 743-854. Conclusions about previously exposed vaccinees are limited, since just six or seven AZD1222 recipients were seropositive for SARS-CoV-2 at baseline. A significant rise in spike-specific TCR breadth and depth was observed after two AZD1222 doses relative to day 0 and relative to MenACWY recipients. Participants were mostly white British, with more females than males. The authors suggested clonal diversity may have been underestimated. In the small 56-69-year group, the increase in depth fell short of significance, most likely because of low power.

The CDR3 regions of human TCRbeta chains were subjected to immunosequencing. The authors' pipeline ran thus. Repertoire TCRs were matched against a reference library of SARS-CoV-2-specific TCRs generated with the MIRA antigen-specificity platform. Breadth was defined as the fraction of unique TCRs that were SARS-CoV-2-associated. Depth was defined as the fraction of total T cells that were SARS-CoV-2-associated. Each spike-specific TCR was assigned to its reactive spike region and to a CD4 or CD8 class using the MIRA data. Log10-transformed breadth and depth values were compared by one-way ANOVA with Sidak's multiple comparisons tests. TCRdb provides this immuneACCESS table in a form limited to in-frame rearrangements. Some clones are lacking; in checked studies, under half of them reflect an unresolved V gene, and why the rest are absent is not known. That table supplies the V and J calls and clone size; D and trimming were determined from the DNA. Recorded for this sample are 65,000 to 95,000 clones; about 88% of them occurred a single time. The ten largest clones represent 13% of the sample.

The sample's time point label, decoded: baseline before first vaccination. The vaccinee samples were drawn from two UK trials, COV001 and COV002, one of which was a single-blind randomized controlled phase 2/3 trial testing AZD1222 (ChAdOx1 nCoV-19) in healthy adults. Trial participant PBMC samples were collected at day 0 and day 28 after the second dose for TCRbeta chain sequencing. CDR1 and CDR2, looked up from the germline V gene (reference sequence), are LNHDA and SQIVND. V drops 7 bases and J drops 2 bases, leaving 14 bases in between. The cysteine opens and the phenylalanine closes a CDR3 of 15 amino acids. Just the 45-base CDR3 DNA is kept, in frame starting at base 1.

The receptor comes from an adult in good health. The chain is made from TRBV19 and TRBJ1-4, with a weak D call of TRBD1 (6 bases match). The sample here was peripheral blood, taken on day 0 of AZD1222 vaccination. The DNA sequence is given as TGTGCCAGTACTACCTTGGACAGCACTAATGAAAAACTGTTTTTT. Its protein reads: CASTTLDSTNEKLFF.